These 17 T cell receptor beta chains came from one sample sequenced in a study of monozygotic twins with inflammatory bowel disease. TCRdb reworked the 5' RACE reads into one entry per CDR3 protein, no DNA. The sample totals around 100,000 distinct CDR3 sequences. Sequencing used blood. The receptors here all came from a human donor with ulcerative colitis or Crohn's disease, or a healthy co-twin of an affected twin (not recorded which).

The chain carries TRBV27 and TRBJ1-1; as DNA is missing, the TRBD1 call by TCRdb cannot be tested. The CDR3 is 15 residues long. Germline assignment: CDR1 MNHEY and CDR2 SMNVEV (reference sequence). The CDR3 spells CASSLGGRLNTEAFF.

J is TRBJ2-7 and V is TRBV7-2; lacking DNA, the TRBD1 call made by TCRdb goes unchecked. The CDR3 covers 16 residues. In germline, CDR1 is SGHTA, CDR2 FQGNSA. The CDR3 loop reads CASSSPGGDFGYEQYF. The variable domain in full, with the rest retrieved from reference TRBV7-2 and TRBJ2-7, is GAGVSQSPSNKVTEKGKDVELRCDPISGHTALYWYRQSLGQGLEFLIYFQGNSAPDKSGLPSDRFSAERTGGSVSTLTIQRTQQEDSAVYLCASSSPGGDFGYEQYFGPGTRLTVT.

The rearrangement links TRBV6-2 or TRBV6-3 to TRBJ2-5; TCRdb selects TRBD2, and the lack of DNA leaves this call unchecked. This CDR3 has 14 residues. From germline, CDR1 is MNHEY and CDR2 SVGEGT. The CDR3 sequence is CASSQRVGGETQYF.

The CDR3 sequence is CAISESSGTSGRKNTDTQYF. The chain couples TRBV10-3 to TRBJ2-3; TCRdb indicates TRBD2, and absent DNA this call remains unverified. This CDR3 contains 20 residues. The V gene's germline CDR1 is ENHRY and CDR2 SYGVKD.

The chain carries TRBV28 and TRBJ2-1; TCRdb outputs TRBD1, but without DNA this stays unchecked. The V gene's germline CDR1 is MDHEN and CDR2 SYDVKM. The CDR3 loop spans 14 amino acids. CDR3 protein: CASSFPGQGFEQFF.

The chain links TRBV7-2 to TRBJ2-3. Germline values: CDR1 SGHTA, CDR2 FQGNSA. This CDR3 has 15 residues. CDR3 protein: CASSLGLAGRDTQYF.

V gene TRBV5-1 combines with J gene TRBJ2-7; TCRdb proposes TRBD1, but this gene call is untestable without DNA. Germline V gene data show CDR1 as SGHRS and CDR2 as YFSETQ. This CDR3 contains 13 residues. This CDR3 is CASSLYGDRGQYF.

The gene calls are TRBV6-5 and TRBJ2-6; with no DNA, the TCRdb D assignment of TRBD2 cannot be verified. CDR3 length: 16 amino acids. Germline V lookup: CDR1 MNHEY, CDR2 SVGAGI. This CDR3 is CASSYGARSGANVLTF.

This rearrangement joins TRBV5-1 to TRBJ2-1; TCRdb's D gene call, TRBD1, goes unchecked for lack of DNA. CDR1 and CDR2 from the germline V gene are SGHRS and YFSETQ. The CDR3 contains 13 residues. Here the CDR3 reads CASRTGIYNEQFF.

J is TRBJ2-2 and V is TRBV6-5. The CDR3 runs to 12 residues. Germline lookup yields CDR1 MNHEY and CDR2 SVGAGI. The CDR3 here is CASTRDTGELFF.

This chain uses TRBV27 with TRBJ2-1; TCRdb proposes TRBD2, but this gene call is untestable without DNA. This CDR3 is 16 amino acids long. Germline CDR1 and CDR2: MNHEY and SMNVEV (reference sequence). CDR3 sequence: CASSIRTSGVVYEQFF.

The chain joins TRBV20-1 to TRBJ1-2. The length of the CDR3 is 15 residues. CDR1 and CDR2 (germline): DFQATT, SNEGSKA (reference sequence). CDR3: CSARGGDNGNYGYTF.

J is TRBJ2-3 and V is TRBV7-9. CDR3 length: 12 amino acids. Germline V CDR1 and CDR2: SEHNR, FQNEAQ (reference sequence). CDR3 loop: CASSLGADTQYF.

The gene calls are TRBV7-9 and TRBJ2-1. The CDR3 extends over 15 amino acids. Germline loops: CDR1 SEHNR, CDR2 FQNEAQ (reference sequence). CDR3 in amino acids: CASSPSGLIYNEQFF.

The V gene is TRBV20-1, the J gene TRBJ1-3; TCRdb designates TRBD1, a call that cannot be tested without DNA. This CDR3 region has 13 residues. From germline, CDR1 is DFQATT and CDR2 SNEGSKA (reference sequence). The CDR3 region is CSARDRAGNTIYF.

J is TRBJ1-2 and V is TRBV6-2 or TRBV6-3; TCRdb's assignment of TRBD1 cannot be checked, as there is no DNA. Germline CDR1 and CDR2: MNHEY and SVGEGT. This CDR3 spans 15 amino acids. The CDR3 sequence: CASTMGQPTNIGYTF.

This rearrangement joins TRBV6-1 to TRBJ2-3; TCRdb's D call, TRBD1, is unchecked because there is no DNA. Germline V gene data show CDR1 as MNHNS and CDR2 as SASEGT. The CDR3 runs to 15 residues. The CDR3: CASRDRGGGLDTQYF.